This record looks at one T cell receptor (beta chain) sequence and its context. What it binds is unknown. V shed 0 bases and J shed 8 bases, with 14 bases lying between them. Germline loops: CDR1 SGHRS, CDR2 YFSETQ. The CDR3 is 15 residues long. The data derive from a study of beta chain features in type 1 diabetes. Investigators reverse transcribed all isolated RNA, so they sequenced expressed TCRB transcripts. Data came from immunoSEQ multiplex PCR; TCRdb stores just in-frame clones and leaves some out. Seen here are around 600,000 clones, around 11% observed once, and the top ten hold more than 0.095%. Broader study findings: TCRB CDR3s were moderately but significantly shorter in Type 1 diabetes patients in all four CD4+ subsets. Insertion counts at VDJ junctions were lower in type 1 diabetes patients, who also showed more deletions there.

The TCR originated in a young man with type 1 diabetes. The V gene is TRBV5-1, the J gene TRBJ2-2; TRBD2 might be the D (5 bases). The sequenced sample consisted of naive CD4+ T cells from blood. The CDR3 coding sequence is TGCGCCAGCAGCTTGGTTTCTCGGGGATCTGGGGAGCTGTTTTTT. Translated, it gives CASSLVSRGSGELFF.